This T cell receptor beta chain was sequenced for a study of tissue T cells after allogeneic stem cell transplantation. Time point denoted: mouse harvest day 14 after allogeneic transplant. The graft held 10^6 splenic CD5+ T cells and 10^7 T-cell-depleted bone marrow cells. This clone is medium-sized by share. The antigen is not known. The germline and genes are mouse ones. The read terminates 1 residue before the CDR3 end, so the remaining end is supplied by the germline J gene. CDR3 length: 14 amino acids. Germline V CDR1 and CDR2: SNHLY, FYNGKV (reference sequence). V was shortened by 4 bases and J by 0 bases, with 6 bases between the two germline ends. Method: immunoSEQ multiplex PCR; TCRdb's copy keeps in-frame clones and lacks some. Altogether several thousand clones are present, around 30% being singletons, with the ten largest covering less than 7.5%. Notes on the study in general: Tissue-detected TCR repertoire was only partly captured by blood and spleen T cells. TCR repertoires tracked anatomic similarity, regardless of disease or transplant status.

This sequence originates from a female BALB/c mouse given C57BL/6 T cells with graft-versus-host disease after an allogeneic hematopoietic cell transplant. V gene TRBV3 combines with J gene TRBJ1-4; possible D gene TRBD1, 5 bases. The source material was skin. The sequenced part of the CDR3 DNA is TGTGCCAGCAGCTCCAGGGTTTCCAACGAAAGATTATTT. Translation: CASSSRVSNERLF. The whole CDR3 protein is CASSSRVSNERLFF.